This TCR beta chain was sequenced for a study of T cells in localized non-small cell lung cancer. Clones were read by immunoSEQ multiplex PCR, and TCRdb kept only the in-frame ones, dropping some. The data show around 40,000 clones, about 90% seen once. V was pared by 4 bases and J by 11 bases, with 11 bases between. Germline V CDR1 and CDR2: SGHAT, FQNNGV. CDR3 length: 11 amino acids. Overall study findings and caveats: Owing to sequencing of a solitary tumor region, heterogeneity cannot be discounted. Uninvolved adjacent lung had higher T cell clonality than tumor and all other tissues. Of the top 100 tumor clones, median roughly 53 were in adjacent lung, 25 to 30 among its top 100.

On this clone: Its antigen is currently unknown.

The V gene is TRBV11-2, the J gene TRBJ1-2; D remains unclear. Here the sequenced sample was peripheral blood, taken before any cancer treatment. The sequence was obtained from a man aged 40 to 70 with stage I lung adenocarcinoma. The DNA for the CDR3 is TGTGCCAGCAGCTCACCTCGACGGTACACCTTC. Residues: CASSSPRRYTF.